A single sample gave rise to the 21 T cell receptor beta chains below, sequenced in a study of response to subunit inactivated influenza vaccine. TCRdb itself ran the RT-PCR reads through MiXCR, one entry per CDR3 protein. The table has more than 600,000 distinct CDR3 sequences, under 20% seen once. Here the sequenced sample was PBMCs from blood, taken more than 4 days after vaccination. Receptors originate from a man aged 45-60 years who received an inactivated influenza vaccine.

The chain couples TRBV9 to TRBJ2-1; 8 bases are shared with TRBD2. This CDR3 is 16 amino acids long. The V and J ends lost 2 bases and 10 bases, in that order; junction bases with no gene match: 14. Germline loops: CDR1 SGDLS, CDR2 YYNGEE. This chain's CDR3 is CASSVLAGGALVEQFF. As DNA, the CDR3 is TGTGCCAGCAGCGTTTTGGCCGGGGGGGCCCTCGTGGAGCAGTTCTTC.

The CDR3 protein is CASSQADRSNEKLFF. Written as DNA, the CDR3 is TGTGCCAGCAGCCAAGCCGACAGGTCTAATGAAAAACTGTTTTTT. The chain carries TRBV4-2 and TRBJ1-4; D is perhaps TRBD1 (6 bases). The CDR3 consists of 15 residues. Between the trimmed V and J ends, which lost 1 base and 3 bases, there was a span of 9 bases. The germline V gene has CDR1 LGHNA and CDR2 YNFKEQ.

This chain links TRBV20-1 with TRBJ2-7; 7 bases fit TRBD2. This CDR3 is built from 13 residues. V trimming: 8 bases; J trimming: 0 bases; junction bases outside the gene matches: 7. Germline CDR1 reads DFQATT; CDR2 reads SNEGSKA (reference sequence). The CDR3 region has the DNA TGCAGTACCCGGGGACTAAACTCCTACGAGCAGTACTTC. Translated, it gives CSTRGLNSYEQYF.

In its sample, this clonotype was seen a few times. The chain employs TRBV29-1 and TRBJ2-5; D is undetermined. The CDR3 is made up of 13 amino acids. Trimming took 5 bases from V and 5 from J, leaving 15 bases between them. Germline V gives CDR1 SQVTM, CDR2 ANQGSEA. CDR3 DNA sequence: TGCAGCGTTCACCGGATCCTGGGGGAGACCCAGTACTTC. This translates into CSVHRILGETQYF.

This clonotype has a handful of counts. The chain joins TRBV20-1 to TRBJ2-3, with 7 bases that match TRBD2. Germline-derived CDR1 and CDR2 are DFQATT and SNEGSKA (reference sequence). The CDR3 consists of 16 residues. V lost 6 bases to trimming and J lost 3 bases; unmatched junction nucleotides: 15. The CDR3: CSALRSAGEYTDTQYF. CDR3 DNA sequence: TGCAGTGCCCTGCGGTCGGCGGGAGAATATACAGATACGCAGTATTTT.

The chain links TRBV4-3 to TRBJ2-1; D gene unclear. Trimming took 1 base from V and 2 from J, leaving 9 bases between them. This CDR3 contains 15 residues. From germline, CDR1 is LGHNA and CDR2 YSLEER. CDR3 nucleotides: TGCGCCAGCAGCCAAGGGCAGTGCGCCTACAATGAGCAGTTCTTC. Encoded protein: CASSQGQCAYNEQFF.

This clonotype has ten or more counts. The chain employs TRBV12-3 or TRBV12-4 and TRBJ2-2; tentative D call: TRBD1 (6 bases). V was trimmed by 6 bases and J by 1 base, leaving 15 bases between them. This CDR3 has 16 amino acids. CDR3 sequence (DNA): TGTGCCAGCAGGGCCGACAGGTCCCGGAACACCGGGGAGCTGTTTTTT. It specifies CASRADRSRNTGELFF.

This chain joins TRBV23-1 and TRBJ2-1; perhaps TRBD1 as D (6 bases). TRBV23-1 belongs to the ORF category, with a function that is uncertain. The V and J ends lost 0 bases and 1 base respectively, with 13 bases between them. The CDR3 loop spans 17 amino acids. The CDR3 sequence is CASSQSRGDNSYNEQFF. CDR3 nucleotides: TGCGCCAGCAGTCAATCGAGAGGGGACAATTCCTACAATGAGCAGTTCTTC.

This clonotype has more than one count but fewer than ten. The chain uses TRBV4-1 and TRBJ1-2; 8 bases map to TRBD1. This CDR3 comprises 15 residues. CDR1 MGHRA and CDR2 YSYEKL come from the germline V gene. The trim removed 1 base at V and 8 bases at J, leaving 9 bases unmatched. The CDR3 loop reads CASSQVDREQSGYTF. In DNA form, the CDR3 reads TGCGCCAGCAGCCAAGTGGACAGGGAACAAAGCGGCTACACCTTC.

This clonotype was seen many times. V usage is TRBV12-3 or TRBV12-4 and J usage is TRBJ2-5, with D perhaps matching TRBD1 (5 bases). This CDR3 has 13 residues. V lost 0 bases, J lost 5 bases, and 7 bases lay in between. The CDR3 spells CASSLAAGETQYF. As DNA, the CDR3 is TGTGCCAGCAGTTTAGCTGCAGGGGAGACCCAGTACTTC.

This chain connects TRBV20-1 to TRBJ2-1; 9 nucleotides match TRBD2. With 6 bases clipped from V and 8 bases from J, the junction kept 11 bases outside the gene matches. Germline V gives CDR1 DFQATT, CDR2 SNEGSKA (reference sequence). The CDR3 runs to 14 residues. The CDR3 loop is CSARRLAGLDEQFF. The DNA for the CDR3 is TGCAGTGCCAGGCGGCTAGCGGGGTTGGATGAGCAGTTCTTC.

This clonotype was counted between two and nine times. The CDR3, as DNA: TGTGCCAGCAGTTACCGGGGGCGTTGGACTGAAGCTTTCTTT. Its protein product is CASSYRGRWTEAFF. V is TRBV6-5 and J is TRBJ1-1; D might be TRBD1 (6 bases). CDR1 is MNHEY, CDR2 SVGAGI, per germline. Trimming took 2 bases from V and 5 from J, leaving 12 bases between them. The CDR3 spans 14 residues.

This clonotype was counted a few times. V gene TRBV20-1 combines with J gene TRBJ1-5; possibly TRBD1 for D (5 bases). The CDR3 has 14 amino acids. V gave up 3 bases and J gave up 2 bases, with 11 bases separating them. Germline CDR1 DFQATT, CDR2 SNEGSKA (reference sequence). The CDR3: CSARGTGGNQPQHF. The CDR3 DNA reads TGCAGTGCTAGGGGGACGGGAGGCAATCAGCCCCAGCATTTT.

This clonotype was seen many times. The chain links TRBV4-2 to TRBJ2-3; TRBD1 might be the D (5 bases). V was shortened by 0 bases and J by 0 bases, with 13 bases between the two germline ends. In germline, CDR1 is LGHNA, CDR2 YNFKEQ. The CDR3 consists of 17 residues. This CDR3 is CASSQDWGLASTDTQYF. The CDR3 DNA follows: TGTGCCAGCAGCCAAGATTGGGGCCTGGCAAGCACAGATACGCAGTATTTT.

The chain couples TRBV25-1 to TRBJ2-5, with no clear D. Per the germline V gene, CDR1 is MGHDK and CDR2 is SYGVNS. This CDR3 is 14 amino acids long. Trimming left V 3 bases short and J 4 bases short, with 12 bases between. The CDR3 DNA is TGTGCCAGCAGTGATTTTAGGGTCGGAGAGACCCAGTACTTC. This gives the protein CASSDFRVGETQYF.

The V call is TRBV18, the J call TRBJ2-1; 8 bases agree with TRBD2. Germline V lookup: CDR1 KGHSH, CDR2 LQKENI. Trimming took 3 bases from V and 5 from J; bases not matched to a gene: 9. The CDR3 totals 16 residues. The CDR3 sequence: CASSPPGLGSDNEQFF. CDR3 sequence (DNA): TGTGCCAGCTCACCGCCGGGACTAGGGAGCGACAATGAGCAGTTCTTC.

In this sample, this clonotype turned up a few times. The J gene is TRBJ2-7, the V gene TRBV6-1; TRBD1 or TRBD2 may be the D gene (6 bases each). The CDR3 loop spans 15 amino acids. V gave up 6 bases and J gave up 2 bases, with 17 bases separating them. Germline CDR1 reads MNHNS; CDR2 reads SASEGT. The CDR3 DNA sequence: TGTGCCAGCAGCCTATCGGGAGACAGGACCTACGAGCAGTACTTC. Amino acids: CASSLSGDRTYEQYF.

The count of this clonotype is one. The chain couples TRBV7-9 to TRBJ2-1; maybe TRBD2 (7 bases). Germline CDR1 and CDR2: SEHNR and FQNEAQ (reference sequence). The CDR3 consists of 16 residues. The V end lost 1 base, the J end lost 3 bases, and 13 bases lay between the germline ends. The DNA for the CDR3 is TGTGCCAGCAGCTTAGAGACAGGACTAGGCTACAATGAGCAGTTCTTC. It codes for CASSLETGLGYNEQFF. The full variable domain, rest sourced from reference TRBV7-9 and TRBJ2-1, is DTGVSQNPRHKITKRGQNVTFRCDPISEHNRLYWYRQTLGQGPEFLTYFQNEAQLEKSRLLSDRFSAERPKGSFSTLEIQRTEQGDSAMYLCASSLETGLGYNEQFFGPGTRLTVL.

In its sample, this clonotype was seen a few times. This chain connects TRBV28 to TRBJ2-1, with 8 positions matching TRBD2. The V gene's germline CDR1 is MDHEN and CDR2 SYDVKM. CDR3 length equals 12 residues. Trimming at V came to 6 bases and at J to 6 bases, leaving 1 base not matched to a gene. The CDR3 DNA reads as TGTGCCAGCAGCGGGGGGGCCAATGAGCAGTTCTTC. Protein sequence: CASSGGANEQFF.

This clonotype has a count of ten or more. The rearrangement joins TRBV10-3 to TRBJ1-1; D gene uncertain. Germline V gene sequence: CDR1 ENHRY, CDR2 SYGVKD. This CDR3 is built from 12 residues. Trimming shortened V by 9 bases and J by 1 base, and 9 bases separated the two germline ends. The CDR3 spells CAIQTENTEAFF. DNA for the CDR3: TGTGCCATACAGACCGAGAACACTGAAGCTTTCTTT.

This clonotype was counted a few times. The CDR3 loop is CASSFAGGADTQYF. CDR3 bases: TGTGCCAGCAGTTTTGCGGGAGGGGCAGATACGCAGTATTTT. The J gene is TRBJ2-3, the V gene TRBV12-3 or TRBV12-4; 9 bases line up with TRBD2. The CDR3 has 14 amino acids. V lost 3 bases to trimming and J lost 4 bases; unmatched junction nucleotides: 2.